The rows below give T cell receptor beta chains drawn from one sample of a study of Ad26.COV2.S vaccination and SARS-CoV-2 variants. The assay was immunoSEQ multiplex PCR, and TCRdb's table has in-frame clones only and misses some. Found here are roughly 100,000 clones, roughly 75% of them singletons; the top ten hold roughly 17%. The source was peripheral blood, collected after recovery from COVID-19. Receptors originate from a human donor who had recovered from COVID-19. CDR3s include the opening cysteine and the closing phenylalanine or tryptophan. The order of the fields is J gene, D gene, V gene, clone size, CDR3 DNA, CDR3 protein. A D gene is named only where the DNA matches it firmly. The size field is filled for only some rows; it gives once, few, many or a size class.

TRBJ1-2	TRBD1	TRBV4-3	-	TGCGCCAGCAGCCAAAAGGGACAGGACAATGGCTACACCTTC	CASSQKGQDNGYTF
TRBJ2-5	-	TRBV10-3	-	TGTGCCACTCAAAGGGCTCTCGCCCAAGAGACCCAGTACTTC	CATQRALAQETQYF
TRBJ2-7	-	TRBV5-1	-	TGCGCCAGCAGCTTGATGGGATCAATCCACGAGCAGTACTTC	CASSLMGSIHEQYF
TRBJ1-1	TRBD1	TRBV11-3	-	TGTGCCAGCAGTGCAGGGGGTGGCACTGAAGCTTTCTTT	CASSAGGGTEAFF
TRBJ1-2	TRBD1	TRBV15	-	TGTGCCACCAGCAGGGACCGGGACAGGGTGGGTGGCTATGGCTACACCTTC	CATSRDRDRVGGYGYTF
TRBJ2-1	TRBD2	TRBV9	-	TGTGCCAGCAGCGTAGCAGGACTAGCGGGGTCTGAGCAGTTCTTC	CASSVAGLAGSEQFF
TRBJ1-5	-	TRBV19	few	TGTGCCAGTAGTATCGGCGGGTTCAATCAGCCCCAGCATTTT	CASSIGGFNQPQHF
TRBJ1-5	-	TRBV10-1	few	TGCGCCAGCAGTAACGGGCTTCAGCCCCAGCATTTT	CASSNGLQPQHF
TRBJ1-5	-	TRBV7-9	-	TGTGCCAGCAGCTTAAGCATGTCGCAGCCCCAGCATTTT	CASSLSMSQPQHF
TRBJ1-4	-	TRBV15	-	TGTGCCACCAGCAGAGAGGCCAGGGTCGTAAAACTGTTTTTT	CATSREARVVKLFF
TRBJ1-3	TRBD1	TRBV19	-	TGTGCCAGTAGTACTTTTCGGGGGACAGGGACCTTAAACACCATATATTTT	CASSTFRGTGTLNTIYF
TRBJ1-5	TRBD1	TRBV18	-	TGTGCCAGCTCACCACAGACAGGGTTGAATCAGCCCCAGCATTTT	CASSPQTGLNQPQHF
TRBJ2-2	-	TRBV2	-	TGTGCCAGCCGGGCAATGGGCGCAGGCGGGGAGCTGTTTTTT	CASRAMGAGGELFF
TRBJ2-2	-	TRBV4-3	-	TGCGCCAGCAGCCAAGACAGGGGTGTCGGGGAGCTGTTTTTT	CASSQDRGVGELFF